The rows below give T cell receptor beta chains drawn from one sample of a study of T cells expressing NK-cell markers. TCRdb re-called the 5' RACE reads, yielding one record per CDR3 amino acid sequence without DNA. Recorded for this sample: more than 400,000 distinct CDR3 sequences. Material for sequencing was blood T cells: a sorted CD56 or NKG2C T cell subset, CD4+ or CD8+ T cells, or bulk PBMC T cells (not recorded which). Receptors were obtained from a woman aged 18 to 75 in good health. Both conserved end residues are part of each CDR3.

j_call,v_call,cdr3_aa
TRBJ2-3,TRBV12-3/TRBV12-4,CASSPSGTSGRGAQYF
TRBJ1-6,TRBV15,CATSRGSRTADSPLHF
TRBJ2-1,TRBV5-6,CASSPKRGGEQFF
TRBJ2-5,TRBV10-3,CAISQTGEETQYF
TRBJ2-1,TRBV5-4,CASSLVGPYSYNEQFF
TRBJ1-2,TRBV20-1,CSARGTPGQGASRTPYGYTF
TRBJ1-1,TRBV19,CASSISPGLGTEAFF
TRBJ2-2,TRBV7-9,CASSVRGNTGELFF
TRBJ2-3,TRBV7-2,CASSESGTRRDTQYF
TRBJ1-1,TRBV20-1,CSAPGPGEAFF
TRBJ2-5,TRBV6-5,CASSYTSGGGQETQYF
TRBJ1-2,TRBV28,CASSLWWQGSLYGYTF
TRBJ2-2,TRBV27,CASSLSGVGTGELFF
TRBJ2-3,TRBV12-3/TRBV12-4,CASSHGIGTDTQYF
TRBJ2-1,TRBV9,CASSVALWGEQFF
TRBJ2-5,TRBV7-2,CASSPRPLAGVETQYF
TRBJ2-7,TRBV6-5,CASSYRGSVYEQYF
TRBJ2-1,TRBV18,CASSRKAVLAGPGVNEQFF
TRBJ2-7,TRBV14,CASSPSQGGQYF
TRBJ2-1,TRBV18,CASSPLGQNDNEQFF
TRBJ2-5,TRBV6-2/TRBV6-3,CASSYAGGAQETQYF
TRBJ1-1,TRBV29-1,CSALADGRNEAFF
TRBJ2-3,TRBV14,CASSQDLGGSSTDTQYF
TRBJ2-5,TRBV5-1,CASTAPGGEQETQYF
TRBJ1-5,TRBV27,CASSSGTGNQPQHF
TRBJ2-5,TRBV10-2,CALSQGAGETQYF